This T cell receptor beta chain was found in a study of T-cell reconstitution after alpha-beta-depleted transplantation in children. V lost 3 bases and J lost 0; bases outside the gene matches: 5. The CDR3 is made up of 16 amino acids. Germline V gene data show CDR1 as SGHVS and CDR2 as FQNEAQ. Preparation of the TCRbeta library involved a method that used unique molecular identifiers. One entry per CDR3 protein, called by TCRdb with MiXCR from the PCR reads. The sample records fewer than 750,000 distinct CDR3 sequences, more than 20% being singletons. Study-level findings and limits: The study reportedly traced alpha-beta T cells about two months after transplant to several hundred expanded graft clones. The study traced high day-60 TCRbeta diversity in some patients to surviving recipient T cells and thymic progenitors. At the one-year point after transplant, T-cell counts and TCRbeta diversity were found to come mostly from T cells that had been newly produced.

Comment on this clonotype: Its antigen is not known.

The sequence was collected from a boy younger than two who had a stem cell transplant for acute myeloid leukemia, so the T cells may come from the graft donor. The chain links TRBV7-8 to TRBJ2-1; 7 positions match TRBD2. This material consisted of PBMCs, mostly from graft donor cells, taken 360 days after TCRalphabeta/CD19-depleted stem cell transplant. In DNA, the CDR3 is TGTGCCAGCAGCTTCTGGCGGGGGTCCTCCTACAATGAGCAGTTCTTC. The encoded protein is CASSFWRGSSYNEQFF.